This T cell receptor beta chain appears in the sequencing data of a study of preoperative IRX-2 immunotherapy in early breast cancer. The treatment here: preoperative locoregional IRX-2 cytokine immunotherapy. Preoperative locoregional IRX-2 cytokine immunotherapy was tested in the phase Ib source study. Data came from immunoSEQ multiplex PCR; TCRdb stores just in-frame clones and leaves some out. The data show roughly 27,000 clones, about 77% seen once. The CDR3 runs 16 residues. CDR1 is SGHDN, CDR2 FVKESK, per germline. Losses at the gene ends were 6 bases for V and 7 bases for J; bases not matched to a gene: 14. This clone showed up just a few times.

V and J are TRBV14 and TRBJ2-1, with TRBD2 matching over 8 bases. The source was lymph node tissue, collected before IRX-2 immunotherapy. This clonotype was obtained from a human donor with breast cancer. The CDR3 protein is CASSLRGGRYWNEQFF. The CDR3 bases are TGTGCCAGCAGTCTACGGGGGGGTCGGTATTGGAATGAGCAGTTCTTC.